The 7 T cell receptor beta chains below come from one sample, sequenced in a study of T cell responses to AZD1222 COVID-19 vaccine. The protocol was immunoSEQ multiplex PCR, while the TCRdb copy is restricted to in-frame clones and leaves out a portion. The repertoire holds around 110,000 clones, with around 85% as singletons. The sequences come from peripheral blood, collected on day 0 of MenACWY control vaccination. These receptors were collected from an adult in good health.

This clone was found once. The V gene is TRBV19, the J gene TRBJ2-1; 12 bases map to TRBD2. V dropped 4 bases and J dropped 4; count of bases not matched to a gene: 11. This CDR3 contains 18 residues. Looked up from germline, CDR1 is LNHDA and CDR2 is SQIVND (reference sequence). The CDR3 nucleotides read TGTGCCAGTAGTACAGGACTAGCGGGGTCGAGGGGTTACAATGAGCAGTTCTTC. This gives the protein CASSTGLAGSRGYNEQFF.

The genes are TRBV11-2 and TRBJ2-4; D call uncertain. Germline-derived CDR1 and CDR2 are SGHAT and FQNNGV. The CDR3 contains 18 residues. Trimming removed 0 bases from V and 6 bases from J, with 21 bases in between. This chain's CDR3 is CASSLDWGGRTFLNIQYF. CDR3 nucleotide sequence: TGTGCCAGCAGCTTAGACTGGGGTGGGCGCACCTTTTTAAACATTCAGTACTTC.

The chain uses TRBV5-4 and TRBJ2-7; 7 nucleotides align to TRBD1. V lost 3 bases and J lost 1; bases outside the gene matches: 1. Germline loops: CDR1 SGHNT, CDR2 YYREEE (reference sequence). The CDR3 has 13 amino acids. CDR3 sequence (DNA): TGTGCCAGCAGCTCGACAGGGTCCTACGAGCAGTACTTC. Amino acid sequence: CASSSTGSYEQYF.

The rearrangement uses TRBV27 and TRBJ2-7; 7 bases are a match to TRBD2. Germline-derived CDR1 and CDR2 are MNHEY and SMNVEV (reference sequence). The CDR3 is 16 residues long. Trimming took 2 bases from V and 0 from J; bases not matched to a gene: 7. CDR3 protein: CASSLRAGGSSYEQYF. Written as DNA, the CDR3 is TGTGCCAGCAGTTTAAGGGCTGGCGGGAGCTCCTACGAGCAGTACTTC.

This sequence joins TRBV24-1 and TRBJ1-5, with 7 bases that match TRBD1. The CDR3 covers 16 residues. V lost 2 bases and J lost 3; bases outside the gene matches: 6. CDR1 is KGHDR, CDR2 SFDVKD, per germline. The CDR3 loop is CATSDSTGTNNQPQHF. CDR3 coding DNA: TGTGCCACCAGTGATTCGACAGGGACTAACAATCAGCCCCAGCATTTT.

V is TRBV7-2 and J is TRBJ1-1; 10 bases agree with TRBD1. Germline CDR1 is SGHTA and CDR2 is FQGNSA. This CDR3 comprises 18 residues. J gave up 3 bases and V 3 bases, and 13 bases lay outside the gene matches. CDR3 DNA sequence: TGTGCCAGCAGCTTCGGGACAGGGGCTTTGGTCATGTACACTGAAGCTTTCTTT. Amino acids: CASSFGTGALVMYTEAFF.

The chain combines TRBV11-2 with TRBJ1-2, with 8 bases fitting TRBD1. The CDR3 has 14 residues. Looked up from germline, CDR1 is SGHAT and CDR2 is FQNNGV. The junction had 7 bases not matched to a gene; V was cut back by 2 bases and J by 8 bases. The DNA for the CDR3 is TGTGCCAGCAGCTTACAACTGACAGGGGAAGGCTACACCTTC. Translated: CASSLQLTGEGYTF.